This section outlines one T cell receptor beta chain sequence together with its context. Its antigen remains unknown. The data belong to a study of OX40 agonist ivuxolimab in advanced cancers. The cohort excluded patients with autoimmune disease history or systemic immunosuppression. The study, taken as a whole, reports: Patients who responded partially at 0.1-3.0 mg/kg showed clonal expansion ranking among the lowest.

V lost 4 bases and J 4 bases, leaving 17 bases between the germline ends. The CDR3 totals 15 residues. CDR1 is SGHRS and CDR2 is YFSETQ in the germline V gene. The assay was immunoSEQ multiplex PCR, and TCRdb's table has in-frame clones only and misses some. The table records tens of thousands of clones, 65% to 85% of them present only once. This TCR derives from an adult with an advanced solid tumor such as melanoma, head and neck, liver or kidney cancer. The rearrangement joins TRBV5-1 to TRBJ2-5, with a tentative D call TRBD2 (6 bases). This material consisted of CD4+ or CD8+ T cells sorted from blood, taken in a trial of the OX40 agonist ivuxolimab. CDR3 sequence (DNA): TGCGCCAGCAGCGGATGGGGGGAAGGGACAGAGACCCAGTACTTC. Translating it yields CASSGWGEGTETQYF.